This note documents a single T cell receptor beta chain sequence. The sample belongs to a study of shared clonotypes between healthy human individuals. Background on the study: CD4 naive and memory got three plates each, CD8 naive two, CD8 memory one.

The CDR3 totals 17 residues. The J segment lost 5 bases and the V segment lost 0 bases, leaving 11 bases of the junction unmatched. Per germline, CDR1 LGHNA and CDR2 YNFKEQ. Deep-level running was used for the assay. Generated by immunoSEQ multiplex PCR, the TCRdb table keeps only in-frame clones and is missing some. This table has fewer than 850,000 clones, roughly 96% appearing once. As defined, naive CD8 cells were CD45RO-negative and positively selected for CCR7, with terminally differentiated effector memory CD45RA+ cells excluded. The clonotype was recovered from a man aged 25-40 years in good health. The rearrangement joins TRBV4-2 to TRBJ2-3; 7 bases align to TRBD2. The sequenced material came from naive CD8+ T cells sorted from blood. CDR3 residues: CASSQDPLGGSEDTQYF. The CDR3 DNA reads as TGTGCCAGCAGCCAAGATCCATTGGGCGGGAGTGAAGATACGCAGTATTTT.